This T cell receptor (beta chain) was sequenced during a study of monozygotic twins with cystic fibrosis. Study-level findings and limits: Monozygotic CF twin pairs shared significantly more nucleotide-identical clonotypes than unrelated CF individuals did.

This table comes from immunoSEQ multiplex PCR, and its TCRdb copy is limited to in-frame clones, with some not included. The table includes approximately 32,000 clones, 90% to 97% detected once. Comments on this clone: Its antigen is currently unknown.

Germline CDR1 and CDR2: MNHEY and SVGAGI. The V end lost 5 bases, the J end lost 6 bases, and 11 bases lay between the germline ends. The CDR3 extends over 13 amino acids. Material: blood. The TCR was taken from a girl aged 2 to 9 with cystic fibrosis. The genes are TRBV6-5 and TRBJ1-5; a possible D gene is TRBD1 (5 bases). The DNA for the CDR3 is TGTGCCAGCAGTCAGGGTGGCCTTCAGCCCCAGCATTTT. Encoded protein: CASSQGGLQPQHF.